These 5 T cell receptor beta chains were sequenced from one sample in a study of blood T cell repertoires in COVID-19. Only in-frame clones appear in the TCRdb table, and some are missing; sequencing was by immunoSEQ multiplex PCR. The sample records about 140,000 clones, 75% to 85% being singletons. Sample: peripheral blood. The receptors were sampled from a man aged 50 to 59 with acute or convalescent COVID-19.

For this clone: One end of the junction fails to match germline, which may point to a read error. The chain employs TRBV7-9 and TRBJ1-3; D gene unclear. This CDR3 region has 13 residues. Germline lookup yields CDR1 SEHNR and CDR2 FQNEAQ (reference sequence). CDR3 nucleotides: TGTGCCAGCAGCCTAGCTCTGATTAGCGCCATATATTTT. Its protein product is CASSLALISAIYF.

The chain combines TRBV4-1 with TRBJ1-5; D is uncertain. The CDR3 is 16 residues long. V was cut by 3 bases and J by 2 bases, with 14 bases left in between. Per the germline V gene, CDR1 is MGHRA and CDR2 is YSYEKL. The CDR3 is CASSQEGVGGNQPQHF. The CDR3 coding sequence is TGCGCCAGCAGCCAGGAGGGAGTCGGGGGCAATCAGCCCCAGCATTTT.

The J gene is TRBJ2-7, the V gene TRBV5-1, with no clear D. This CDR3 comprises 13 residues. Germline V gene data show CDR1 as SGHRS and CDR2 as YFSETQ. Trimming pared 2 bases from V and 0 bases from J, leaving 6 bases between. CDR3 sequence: CASSFEASYEQYF. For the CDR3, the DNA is TGCGCCAGCAGCTTTGAGGCCTCCTACGAGCAGTACTTC.

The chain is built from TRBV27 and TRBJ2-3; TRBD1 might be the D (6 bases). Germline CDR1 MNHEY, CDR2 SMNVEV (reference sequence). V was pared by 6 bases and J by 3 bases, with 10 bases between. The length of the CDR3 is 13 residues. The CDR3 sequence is CASRGQGTDTQYF. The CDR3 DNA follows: TGTGCCAGCAGGGGTCAGGGGACAGATACGCAGTATTTT.

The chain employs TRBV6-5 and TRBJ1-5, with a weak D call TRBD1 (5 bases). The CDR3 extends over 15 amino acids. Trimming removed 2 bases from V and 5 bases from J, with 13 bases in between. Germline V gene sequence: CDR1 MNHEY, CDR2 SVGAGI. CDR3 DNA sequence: TGTGCCAGCAGTTACGCAGGGTCCCCTTATCAGCCCCAGCATTTT. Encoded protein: CASSYAGSPYQPQHF.